This TCR beta chain was documented in a study of radiotherapy plus CTLA-4 blockade in lung cancer. Using immunoSEQ multiplex PCR, the repertoire was profiled, and TCRdb retains in-frame clones only, with some absent. This sample yields roughly 50,000 clones, of which roughly 76% are seen a single time; over 8.5% belongs to the top ten. The material sequenced was peripheral blood, taken from a patient treated with radiotherapy plus ipilimumab. The sequence derives from a human donor with non-small cell lung cancer who had stable disease on radiotherapy plus ipilimumab.

CDR3 nucleotides: TGTGCCAGCAGCGTAGCTCGCGGGGGGCCAACATTTATAGAGACCCAGTACTTC. It specifies CASSVARGGPTFIETQYF. The chain uses TRBV9 and TRBJ2-5, with 8 bases matching TRBD2. The V and J ends lost 0 bases and 4 bases, in that order; junction bases with no gene match: 14. The CDR3 loop spans 18 amino acids. Germline CDR1 and CDR2: SGDLS and YYNGEE.